Described below is a single T cell receptor beta chain sequence and its context. Template: tumor biopsy or peripheral blood genomic DNA, roughly 600-6,004 ng per sample. The sample belongs to a study of T cells in tumors after PD-1 blockade. The wider study: Treatment was either pembrolizumab 200 mg every 3 weeks or cemiplimab 350 mg every 2 weeks. Blood samples averaged roughly 110,000 templates (range about 21,000-257,772) and more than 35,000 unique clonotypes.

In germline, CDR1 is MNHEY, CDR2 SMNVEV (reference sequence). With 6 bases clipped from V and 5 bases from J, the junction kept 10 bases outside the gene matches. The CDR3 consists of 14 residues. Clones were read by immunoSEQ multiplex PCR, and TCRdb kept only the in-frame ones, dropping some. The profile shows roughly 33,000 clones, around 80% of them singletons. The V gene is TRBV27, the J gene TRBJ2-7, with TRBD2 matching 7 bases. The receptor was derived from a human donor with basal cell carcinoma. Sequences were derived from PBMCs, sampled before anti-PD-1 treatment. CDR3 in DNA: TGTGCCAGCAGAAGAGGACTAGAAGGTAACGAGCAGTACTTC. It is translated as CASRRGLEGNEQYF.